This T cell receptor beta chain is drawn from a study of blood T cell repertoires in COVID-19. Produced via immunoSEQ multiplex PCR; TCRdb's table is partial and in-frame only. The table has about 150,000 clones, approximately 85% seen once; the top ten hold more than 7.5%. With 1 base clipped from V and 1 base from J, the junction kept 0 bases outside the gene matches. The germline V gene has CDR1 SSHAT and CDR2 FNYEAQ (reference sequence). CDR3 length: 16 amino acids. This rearrangement joins TRBV7-7 to TRBJ2-5, with 13 bases lining up with TRBD2. Sequencing was performed on peripheral blood. The clonotype comes from a woman in her sixties or seventies with COVID-19, enrolled during active disease. CDR3 nucleotide sequence: TGTGCCAGCAGCTTAGGACTAGCGGGGGGCCAAGAGACCCAGTACTTC. It codes for CASSLGLAGGQETQYF. Looking up the rest from reference TRBV7-7 and TRBJ2-5 gives the full variable domain: GAGVSQSPRYKVTKRGQDVTLRCDPISSHATLYWYQQALGQGPEFLTYFNYEAQPDKSGLPSDRFSAERPEGSISTLTIQRTEQRDSAMYRCASSLGLAGGQETQYFGPGTRLLVL.